The entry below gives a single T cell receptor (beta chain) sequence along with its context. Its antigen is not identified. The sample originates from a study of shared clonotypes between healthy human individuals. General observations from the study: Clonotype sharing across donors was expected to vary with sequencing depth.

This CDR3 is 16 amino acids long. Trimming shortened V by 7 bases and J by 2 bases, and 20 bases separated the two germline ends. Germline lookup yields CDR1 MNHEY and CDR2 SMNVEV (reference sequence). The data were produced by immunoSEQ multiplex PCR, yet TCRdb's version contains in-frame clones alone and is incomplete. The sample carries 1.4 million to 1.5 million clones, around 97% recorded once. This TCR derives from a man aged 25 to 45 in good health. V and J are TRBV27 and TRBJ1-1; D call uncertain. The sample consisted of naive CD4+ T cells sorted from blood. Subset given: CD45RA+ positively selected. In DNA, the CDR3 is TGTGCCAGCACCTCGAGACCGACCCGAATTAACACTGAAGCTTTCTTT. This encodes CASTSRPTRINTEAFF.